This T cell receptor (beta chain) was profiled in a study of blood T cell repertoires in COVID-19. In the original analysis: It was from reference gene primer amplification that nucleated cell counts were estimated. Using immunoSEQ multiplex PCR, the repertoire was profiled, and TCRdb retains in-frame clones only, with some absent. V, J and clone size derive from that table, while D and trimming were established from the DNA sequence. Of some 240,000 clones listed, roughly 89% were seen once; the top ten hold less than 5%. This clone was seen just once. This receptor was taken from a woman between 40 and 50 years old who had recovered from COVID-19. What was sequenced was peripheral blood.

The CDR3 DNA reads as TGTGCCAGCAGACCCGAAAGCGATCAGCCCCAGCATTTT. It codes for CASRPESDQPQHF. The chain employs TRBV2 and TRBJ1-5; D remains unclear. This CDR3 is 13 amino acids long. CDR1 and CDR2 (germline): SNHLY, FYNNEI. V lost 6 bases to trimming and J lost 5 bases, with 11 bases between them.